This TCR beta chain was found in a study of response to subunit inactivated influenza vaccine. Overall study findings and caveats: Authors proposed each seasonal influenza vaccination draws in few new T cells.

TCRdb reprocessed the RT-PCR reads with MiXCR, giving one entry per CDR3 protein. This table has fewer than 800,000 distinct CDR3 sequences, approximately 14% appearing once. This clonotype was detected only a few times. Its antigen is not known. CDR3 length: 15 amino acids. Germline values: CDR1 LGHDT, CDR2 YNNKEL (reference sequence). Trimming pared 4 bases from V and 0 bases from J, leaving 12 bases between. The receptor's source is a man aged 45-60 years who received an inactivated influenza vaccine. This chain links TRBV3-1 with TRBJ1-1, with no clear D. The sequencing used PBMCs from blood, collected 11 to 12 days after vaccination. This CDR3 reads CASSPGPLMNTEAFF. The CDR3 bases are TGTGCCAGCAGCCCCGGACCGCTTATGAACACTGAAGCTTTCTTT.